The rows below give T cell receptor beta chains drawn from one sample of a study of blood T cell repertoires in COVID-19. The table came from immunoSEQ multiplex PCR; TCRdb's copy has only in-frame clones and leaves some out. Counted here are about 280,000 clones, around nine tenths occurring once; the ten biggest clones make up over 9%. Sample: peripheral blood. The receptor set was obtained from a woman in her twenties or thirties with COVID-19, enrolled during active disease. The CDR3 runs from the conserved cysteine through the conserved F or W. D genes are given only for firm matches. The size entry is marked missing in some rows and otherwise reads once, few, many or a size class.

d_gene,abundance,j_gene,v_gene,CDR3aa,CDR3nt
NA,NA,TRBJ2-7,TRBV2,CASSGGRSYEQYF,TGTGCCAGCAGTGGAGGGAGGTCCTACGAGCAGTACTTC
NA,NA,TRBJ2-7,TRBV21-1,CASSKGRLAVPSYEQYF,TGTGCCAGCAGCAAAGGGAGACTAGCTGTCCCCTCCTACGAGCAGTACTTC
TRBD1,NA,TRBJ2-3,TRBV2,CASRKTGATDTQYF,TGTGCCAGCAGAAAAACAGGGGCCACAGATACGCAGTATTTT
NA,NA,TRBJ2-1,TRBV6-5,CASSPLGSYNEQFF,TGTGCCAGCAGCCCATTGGGCAGCTACAATGAGCAGTTCTTC
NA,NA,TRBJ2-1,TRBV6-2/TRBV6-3,CASSYLRTGGLINEQFF,TGTGCCAGCAGTTACCTAAGGACGGGGGGCCTGATAAATGAGCAGTTCTTC
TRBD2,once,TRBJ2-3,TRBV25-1,CASSEPHGRADTQYF,TGTGCCAGCAGTGAACCCCACGGGAGGGCTGATACGCAGTATTTT
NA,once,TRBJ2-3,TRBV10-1,CASSAGIQDTQYF,TGCGCCAGCAGCGCAGGGATTCAAGATACGCAGTATTTT
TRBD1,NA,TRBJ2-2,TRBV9,CASSARDRGTGELFF,TGTGCCAGCAGCGCCCGGGACAGAGGGACCGGGGAGCTGTTTTTT
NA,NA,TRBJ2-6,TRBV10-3,CAISDLMLRGPASGANVLTF,TGTGCCATCAGTGATCTTATGCTGCGGGGGCCTGCCTCTGGGGCCAACGTCCTGACTTTC
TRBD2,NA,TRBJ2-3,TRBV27,CASSLFGLSAGDTQYF,TGTGCCAGCAGTTTATTTGGACTCTCAGCGGGGGATACGCAGTATTTT
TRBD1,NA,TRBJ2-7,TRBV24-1,CATSDPGQGAYEQYF,TGTGCCACCAGTGATCCGGGACAGGGGGCCTACGAGCAGTACTTC
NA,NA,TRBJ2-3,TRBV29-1,CSGLAASGIGDDTQYF,TGCAGCGGCTTAGCGGCCTCGGGGATAGGCGACGATACGCAGTATTTT
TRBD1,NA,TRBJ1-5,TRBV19,CASSAGTGGDGNQPQHF,TGTGCCAGTAGTGCAGGGACAGGGGGAGACGGCAATCAGCCCCAGCATTTT
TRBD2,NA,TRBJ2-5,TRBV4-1,CASSQFSLAGGGAQYF,TGCGCCAGCAGCCAATTCTCACTAGCGGGGGGAGGGGCCCAGTACTTC
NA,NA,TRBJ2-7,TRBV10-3,CAISAKGEGDEQYF,TGTGCCATCAGTGCAAAGGGGGAGGGTGACGAACAGTACTTC
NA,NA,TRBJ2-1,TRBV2,CASSEQGFREADNEQFF,TGTGCCAGCAGTGAACAGGGGTTTAGGGAAGCCGACAATGAGCAGTTCTTC
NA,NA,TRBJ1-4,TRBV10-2,CASSHGQTLLPNEKLFF,TGCGCCAGCAGCCACGGACAGACTCTTCTACCTAATGAAAAACTGTTTTTT
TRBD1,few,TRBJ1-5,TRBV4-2,CASSGTDRSDQPQHF,TGTGCCAGCAGCGGGACAGACCGTAGCGATCAGCCCCAGCATTTT
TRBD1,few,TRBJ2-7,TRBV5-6,CASSRTTQGIHEQYF,TGTGCCAGCAGCCGCACGACACAGGGGATCCACGAGCAGTACTTC
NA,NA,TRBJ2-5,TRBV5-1,CASSLRRSQETQYF,TGCGCCAGCAGCTTGCGACGGAGCCAAGAGACCCAGTACTTC
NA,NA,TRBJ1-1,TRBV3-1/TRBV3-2,CASSRHSDQNTEAFF,TGTGCCAGCAGCCGACACAGTGACCAGAACACTGAAGCTTTCTTT
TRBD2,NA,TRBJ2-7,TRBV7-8,CASSSRAGGSSYEQYF,TGTGCCAGCAGCTCCCGTGCTGGCGGGAGCTCCTACGAGCAGTACTTC
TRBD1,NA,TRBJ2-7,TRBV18,CASSTTGEEQYF,TGTGCCAGCTCAACAACAGGGGAAGAGCAGTACTTC
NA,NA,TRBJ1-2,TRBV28,CASSTGNYGYTF,TGTGCCAGCAGTACAGGGAACTATGGCTACACCTTC
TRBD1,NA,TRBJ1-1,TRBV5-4,CASSSRTGLNTEAFF,TGTGCCAGCAGCTCCAGGACAGGGCTGAACACTGAAGCTTTCTTT
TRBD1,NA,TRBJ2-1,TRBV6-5,CASARDRDHEQFF,TGTGCCAGCGCCCGGGACAGGGATCATGAGCAGTTCTTC
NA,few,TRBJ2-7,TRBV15,CATSRPTGGLREQYF,TGTGCCACCAGCAGACCTACAGGCGGTCTACGAGAGCAGTACTTC
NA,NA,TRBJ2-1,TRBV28,CASSLDNPSEQFF,TGTGCCAGCAGTTTAGACAACCCCAGTGAGCAGTTCTTC
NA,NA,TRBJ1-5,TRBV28,CASSSGGGGNQPQHF,TGTGCCAGCTCCTCCGGGGGAGGGGGGAATCAGCCCCAGCATTTT
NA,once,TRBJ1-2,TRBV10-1,CASSRQQNYGYTF,TGCGCCAGCAGTCGGCAACAGAACTATGGCTACACCTTC
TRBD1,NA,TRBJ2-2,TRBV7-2,CASSLDRGTGELFF,TGTGCCAGCAGCTTGGACAGGGGCACCGGGGAGCTGTTTTTT
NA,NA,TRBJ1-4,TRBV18,CASSPRQADLTNEKLFF,TGTGCCAGCTCACCCCGACAGGCAGACCTAACCAATGAAAAACTGTTTTTT
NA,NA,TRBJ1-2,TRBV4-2,CASSQGRGRGGYTF,TGTGCCAGCAGCCAAGGGAGGGGGAGGGGAGGCTACACCTTC
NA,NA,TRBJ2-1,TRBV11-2,CASSSPSKQFF,TGTGCCAGCAGCTCACCTAGTAAGCAGTTCTTC
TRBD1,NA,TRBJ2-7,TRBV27,CASSRSQGAYEQYF,TGTGCCAGCAGCCGATCACAGGGGGCTTACGAGCAGTACTTC
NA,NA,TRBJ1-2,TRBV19,CAVPSRENYGYTF,TGTGCCGTTCCATCCCGGGAGAACTATGGCTACACCTTC
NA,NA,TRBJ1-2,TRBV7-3,CASSPRNNYGYTF,TGTGCCAGCAGCCCGCGGAATAACTATGGCTACACCTTC
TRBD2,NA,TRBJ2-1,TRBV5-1,CASSRTLGREGKQFF,TGCGCCAGCAGCCGAACCTTAGGGAGGGAGGGAAAGCAGTTCTTC
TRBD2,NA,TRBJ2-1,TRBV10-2,CASSSWGAGGGYNEQFF,TGCGCCAGCAGCTCCTGGGGAGCGGGAGGGGGTTACAATGAGCAGTTCTTC
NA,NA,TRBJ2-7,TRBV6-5,CASSLAGNYEQYF,TGTGCCAGCAGCCTGGCGGGGAACTACGAGCAGTACTTC
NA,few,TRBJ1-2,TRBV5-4,CASSLMSGTYYGYTF,TGTGCCAGCAGCTTGATGAGCGGGACGTACTATGGCTACACCTTC
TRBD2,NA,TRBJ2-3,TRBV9,CASSVAPSGSFKDTQYF,TGTGCCAGCAGCGTAGCCCCAAGCGGGAGTTTTAAAGATACGCAGTATTTT
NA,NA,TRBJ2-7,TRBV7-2,CASSTRGGYEQYF,TGTGCCAGCAGCACCAGGGGCGGCTACGAGCAGTACTTC
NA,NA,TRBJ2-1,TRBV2,CASSQRRDNEQFF,TGTGCCAGCAGTCAGAGACGGGACAATGAGCAGTTCTTC
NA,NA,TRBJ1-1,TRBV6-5,CASSYQDRIEAFF,TGTGCCAGCAGTTACCAGGACAGAATTGAAGCTTTCTTT
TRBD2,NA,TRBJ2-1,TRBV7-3,CASGEGSYNEQFF,TGTGCCAGCGGGGAGGGCTCCTACAATGAGCAGTTCTTC
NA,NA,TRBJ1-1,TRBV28,CASSPPDSRRTEAFF,TGTGCCAGCAGTCCCCCAGACAGCCGAAGGACTGAAGCTTTCTTT
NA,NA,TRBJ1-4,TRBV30,CAWTITGPTGKLFF,TGTGCCTGGACTATCACAGGGCCAACAGGAAAACTGTTTTTT
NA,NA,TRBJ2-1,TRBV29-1,CSVEVDPRANEQFF,TGCAGCGTTGAAGTGGACCCGAGGGCCAATGAGCAGTTCTTC
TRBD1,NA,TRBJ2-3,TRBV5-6,CASSLVRQGEYTQYF,TGTGCCAGCAGCTTGGTGAGACAGGGGGAATATACGCAGTATTTT
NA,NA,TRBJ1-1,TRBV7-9,CASSLLGGNTEAFF,TGTGCCAGCAGCTTATTGGGGGGGAACACTGAAGCTTTCTTT
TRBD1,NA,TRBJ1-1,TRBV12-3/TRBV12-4,CASSPTGVTEAFF,TGTGCCAGCAGCCCAACAGGGGTGACTGAAGCTTTCTTT
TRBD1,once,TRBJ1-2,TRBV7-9,CASSRDRGGGYTF,TGTGCCAGCAGCCGGGACAGGGGGGGTGGCTACACCTTC
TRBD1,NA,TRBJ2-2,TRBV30,CAWKRGRLSAGELFF,TGTGCCTGGAAGAGGGGGCGCTTGTCGGCCGGGGAGCTGTTTTTT
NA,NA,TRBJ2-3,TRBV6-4,CASSDRGTDTQYF,TGTGCCAGCAGTGATAGGGGAACAGATACGCAGTATTTT
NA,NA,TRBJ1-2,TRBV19,CASSIAPGRDYGYTF,TGTGCCAGTAGTATAGCCCCCGGCAGGGACTATGGCTACACCTTC
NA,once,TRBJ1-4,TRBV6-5,CASSYALTLGLQKLFF,TGTGCCAGCAGTTACGCGCTGACATTAGGACTGCAAAAACTGTTTTTT